These 22 T cell receptor beta chains share one sample of origin, sequenced in a study of post-analysis software for immune sequencing data. Study-level findings and limits: Elevated frequency relative to controls characterized a handful of TRBV segments in patients, TRBV5-6, TRBV5-1 and TRBV20-1 among them.

Their antigens remain unidentified. Unique molecular identifiers tagged the TCR beta cDNA libraries. One entry per CDR3 protein results from TCRdb running MiXCR on the PCR reads. The table records under 200,000 distinct CDR3 sequences, roughly 30% of them present only once. The specimen was blood. These receptor sequences come from a girl aged 2-17 years with multiple sclerosis.

The sample holds many counts of this clonotype. The rearrangement uses TRBV5-5 and TRBJ2-6; weak D call: TRBD1 (5 bases). Germline CDR1 and CDR2: SGHKS and YYEKEE (reference sequence). Trimming pared 2 bases from V and 2 bases from J, leaving 14 bases between. The CDR3 length is 17 residues. This chain's CDR3 is CASSFRQQNPGANVLTF. Here the CDR3 DNA reads TGTGCCAGCAGCTTTAGACAGCAAAACCCTGGGGCCAACGTCCTGACTTTC.

This clonotype turned up a few times. The chain carries TRBV4-2 and TRBJ2-3; 8 bases match TRBD2. Per the germline V gene, CDR1 is LGHNA and CDR2 is YNFKEQ. J gave up 6 bases and V 1 base, and 6 bases lay outside the gene matches. CDR3 size: 15 residues. This chain's CDR3 is CASSQGGLGTDTQYF. Here the CDR3 DNA reads TGTGCCAGCAGCCAAGGGGGACTAGGGACGGATACGCAGTATTTT.

In regard to this clonotype: A much larger clone differs from this one at a single base, so this may be a read error. The chain is built from TRBV5-1 and TRBJ2-1; 11 bases map to TRBD1. This CDR3 has 14 amino acids. Germline CDR1 is SGHRS and CDR2 is YFSETQ. This CDR3 reads CASSLGQGANGQFF. CDR3 bases: TGCGCCAGCAGCCTTGGACAGGGGGCTAATGGGCAGTTCTTC. Supplemented by reference TRBV5-1 and TRBJ2-1, the full variable domain reads KAGVTQTPRYLIKTRGQQVTLSCSPISGHRSVSWYQQTPGQGLQFLFEYFSETQRNKGNFPGRFSGRQFSNSRSEMNVSTLELGDSALYLCASSLGQGANGQFFGPGTRLTVL.

Concerning this clonotype itself: Given a much more abundant clone one base away, this may be a read error. V usage is TRBV29-1 and J usage is TRBJ2-1, with TRBD2 matching over 8 bases. Losses at the gene ends were 7 bases for V and 9 bases for J; bases not matched to a gene: 11. The germline gives CDR1 SQVTM, CDR2 ANQGSEA. The CDR3 is 13 residues long. The CDR3 loop reads CSAKGLAFSEQFF. DNA for the CDR3: TGCAGCGCCAAAGGACTAGCATTCAGTGAGCAGTTCTTC.

This rearrangement joins TRBV27 to TRBJ2-7; D gene uncertain. From germline, CDR1 is MNHEY and CDR2 SMNVEV (reference sequence). Trimming shortened V by 11 bases and J by 3 bases, and 14 bases separated the two germline ends. The CDR3 spans 12 residues. CDR3 in amino acids: CAGGKDGYEQYF. In DNA, the CDR3 is TGTGCCGGCGGAAAGGACGGCTACGAGCAGTACTTC.

The CDR3 DNA is TGTGCCTGGAGTCGCCGCTACGAGCAGTACTTC. It yields the protein CAWSRRYEQYF. The chain couples TRBV30 to TRBJ2-7; D unclear. There are 11 residues in the CDR3. The germline V and J ends were trimmed by 2 bases and 3 bases, with 5 bases remaining between them. The germline CDR1 and CDR2 sequences are GTSNPN and SVGIG (reference sequence).

As regards this clonotype: A read error may be the cause here, since a much bigger clone is one base away. The chain recombines TRBV5-1 with TRBJ2-3, with 9 bases aligning to TRBD2. This CDR3 contains 15 residues. The germline V gene has CDR1 SGHRS and CDR2 YFSETQ. CDR3: CAGSGGTANTDTQYF. The DNA for the CDR3 is TGCGCCGGCAGCGGGGGGACAGCTAACACAGATACGCAGTATTTT. Together with reference TRBV5-1 and TRBJ2-3, the CDR3 gives the full variable domain: KAGVTQTPRYLIKTRGQQVTLSCSPISGHRSVSWYQQTPGQGLQFLFEYFSETQRNKGNFPGRFSGRQFSNSRSEMNVSTLELGDSALYLCAGSGGTANTDTQYFGPGTRLTVL.

This clonotype was counted only a few times. The rearrangement uses TRBV7-8 and TRBJ2-1; TRBD2 might be the D (6 bases). The V end lost 3 bases, the J end lost 1 base, and 10 bases lay between the germline ends. The CDR3 has 15 residues. CDR1 and CDR2 (germline): SGHVS, FQNEAQ. The CDR3 protein is CASSLSGPSYNEQFF. The CDR3 DNA reads as TGTGCCAGCAGCTTGAGCGGGCCTTCCTACAATGAGCAGTTCTTC. Drawing the rest from reference TRBV7-8 and TRBJ2-1, the complete variable domain is GAGVSQSPRYKVAKRGQDVALRCDPISGHVSLFWYQQALGQGPEFLTYFQNEAQLDKSGLPSDRFFAERPEGSVSTLKIQRTQQEDSAVYLCASSLSGPSYNEQFFGPGTRLTVL.

There are a few counts of this clonotype. The CDR3 DNA sequence: TGCGCCAGCAGCGCGGACAGGGGGTACGAGCAGTACTTC. Encoded protein: CASSADRGYEQYF. The chain carries TRBV5-1 and TRBJ2-7, with TRBD1 identical over 10 bases. The V gene end was trimmed by 4 bases and the J gene end by 4 bases; junction bases not matched to a gene: 2. CDR1 SGHRS and CDR2 YFSETQ come from the germline V gene. This CDR3 spans 13 amino acids. Filled out from reference TRBV5-1 and TRBJ2-7, the complete variable domain reads KAGVTQTPRYLIKTRGQQVTLSCSPISGHRSVSWYQQTPGQGLQFLFEYFSETQRNKGNFPGRFSGRQFSNSRSEMNVSTLELGDSALYLCASSADRGYEQYFGPGTRLTVT.

This clonotype was counted between two and nine times. The V and J genes are TRBV3-1 and TRBJ2-3; D is possibly TRBD1 or TRBD2 (5 bases each). This CDR3 region has 14 residues. In germline, CDR1 is LGHDT, CDR2 YNNKEL (reference sequence). Deletions cut 0 bases from V and 10 bases from J, with 14 bases between. The CDR3 sequence is CASSQEWGTGAQYF. The CDR3 region has the DNA TGTGCCAGCAGCCAAGAATGGGGGACCGGGGCGCAGTATTTT.

As to this clonotype: Since a much larger clone is just one base distant, this may be a read error. The chain recombines TRBV6-6 with TRBJ2-7; D might be TRBD1 (6 bases). The germline V and J ends were trimmed by 4 bases and 6 bases, with 13 bases remaining between them. Germline V gene lookup returns CDR1 MNHNY and CDR2 SVGAGI (reference sequence). CDR3 length equals 13 residues. CDR3 residues: CASSCSGQPEQYF. The CDR3 coding sequence is TGTGCCAGCAGTTGCTCGGGACAACCCGAGCAGTACTTC.

This clonotype was counted only a few times. V gene TRBV20-1 combines with J gene TRBJ2-5; TRBD2 matches at 9 bases. V was pared by 1 base and J by 11 bases, with 23 bases of the junction left unmatched. CDR1 is DFQATT, CDR2 SNEGSKA, per germline (reference sequence). This CDR3 spans 18 amino acids. The CDR3 spells CSARGLAGMSYRAEEQYF. CDR3 nucleotide sequence: TGCAGTGCTAGAGGTCTAGCGGGGATGTCCTACAGGGCGGAAGAGCAGTACTTC.

The chain uses TRBV2 and TRBJ2-6, with D perhaps matching TRBD1 (5 bases). This CDR3 is built from 14 residues. V lost 6 bases and J lost 2, with 8 bases in between. The V gene's germline CDR1 is SNHLY and CDR2 FYNNEI. CDR3 DNA: TGTGCCAGCAGACTGACAGCTGGGGCCAACGTCCTGACTTTC. Translated: CASRLTAGANVLTF.

V usage is TRBV7-6 and J usage is TRBJ2-7; possible D gene TRBD1, 6 bases. From germline, CDR1 is SGHVS and CDR2 FNYEAQ. Trimming took off 7 bases at V and 0 bases at J, with 19 bases between the two ends. The CDR3 runs 16 residues. DNA for the CDR3: TGTGCCAGCAACAGACGGACAGCTGAGAGCTCCTACGAGCAGTACTTC. Protein: CASNRRTAESSYEQYF. The complete variable domain, with remaining parts taken from reference TRBV7-6 and TRBJ2-7, reads GAGVSQSPRYKVTKRGQDVALRCDPISGHVSLYWYRQALGQGPEFLTYFNYEAQQDKSGLPNDRFSAERPEGSISTLTIQRTEQRDSAMYRCASNRRTAESSYEQYFGPGTRLTVT.

The chain employs TRBV4-1 and TRBJ1-1, with no clear D. The CDR3 consists of 14 residues. The germline V and J ends were trimmed by 2 bases and 4 bases, with 11 bases remaining between them. From germline, CDR1 is MGHRA and CDR2 YSYEKL. CDR3 DNA: TGCGCCAGCAGCCAATCCAGCCGGGGCACTGAAGCTTTCTTT. Its translation is CASSQSSRGTEAFF.

Of note for this clonotype: A much larger clonotype is one base distant, so this may be a read error. J is TRBJ2-1 and V is TRBV29-1; D unresolved. Germline values: CDR1 SQVTM, CDR2 ANQGSEA. The CDR3 contains 11 residues. The CDR3 sequence is CGVEDPGEQFF. The CDR3 DNA follows: TGCGGCGTTGAAGATCCGGGTGAGCAGTTCTTC.

To note about this clonotype: One junction end does not reproduce the germline sequence, and a read error may be involved. This sequence joins TRBV28 and TRBJ2-6; D uncertain. This CDR3 spans 15 amino acids. Germline V CDR1 and CDR2: MDHEN, SYDVKM. The CDR3: CASSLVPSGTNVLTF. The DNA for the CDR3 is TGTGCCAGCAGTTTAGTTCCGTCTGGGACCAACGTCCTGACTTTC.

J is TRBJ2-1 and V is TRBV5-1; D is possibly TRBD2 (6 bases). Trimming pared 2 bases from V and 3 bases from J, leaving 15 bases between. This CDR3 has 16 residues. Germline loops: CDR1 SGHRS, CDR2 YFSETQ. CDR3 protein: CASSFLGGKLYNEQFF. In DNA, the CDR3 is TGCGCCAGCAGCTTCCTCGGAGGGAAACTCTACAATGAGCAGTTCTTC.

This clonotype was seen a few times. V is TRBV2 and J is TRBJ2-3; 8 bases align to TRBD2. V lost 6 bases to trimming and J lost 1 base; unmatched junction nucleotides: 6. The germline V gene encodes CDR1 SNHLY and CDR2 FYNNEI. The CDR3 has 15 residues. The CDR3 DNA reads as TGTGCCAGCAGAGACGGGGGGGCCCGCACAGATACGCAGTATTTT. Translated: CASRDGGARTDTQYF. The whole variable domain, remainder taken from reference TRBV2 and TRBJ2-3, is EPEVTQTPSHQVTQMGQEVILRCVPISNHLYFYWYRQILGQKVEFLVSFYNNEISEKSEIFDDQFSVERPDGSNFTLKIRSTKLEDSAMYFCASRDGGARTDTQYFGPGTRLTVL.

This clonotype was detected only once. V and J are TRBV27 and TRBJ2-2, with 10 bases that match TRBD1. The CDR3 contains 18 residues. Per the germline V gene, CDR1 is MNHEY and CDR2 is SMNVEV (reference sequence). The J segment lost 3 bases and the V segment lost 3 bases, leaving 10 bases of the junction unmatched. The CDR3 here is CASSFAEPGQGYTGELFF. The CDR3 region has the DNA TGTGCCAGCAGTTTCGCAGAGCCGGGACAGGGGTACACCGGGGAGCTGTTTTTT.

This clonotype was counted ten times or more. The V gene is TRBV10-2, the J gene TRBJ2-7; tentative D call: TRBD1 (5 bases). Per the germline V gene, CDR1 is WSHSY and CDR2 is SAAADI. The CDR3 extends over 15 amino acids. V lost 0 bases and J lost 5, with 14 bases in between. The CDR3 DNA is TGCGCCAGCAGTGAGTCCGGCAGGGTGCGTGACGAGCAGTACTTC. The encoded protein is CASSESGRVRDEQYF.

The table lists this clonotype with a few counts. With a much larger clone just one base away, this may be a read error. Written as DNA, the CDR3 is TGCAGCGGCGGGACAGGGCGGTATGGCTACACCTTC. This gives the protein CSGGTGRYGYTF. The J gene is TRBJ1-2, the V gene TRBV29-1, with 9 positions matching TRBD1. With 7 bases clipped from V and 5 bases from J, the junction kept 5 bases outside the gene matches. Germline loops: CDR1 SQVTM, CDR2 ANQGSEA. CDR3 size: 12 residues.